Presented here are 8 T cell receptor beta chains from one specimen sequenced in a study of CD8 T cells in ankylosing spondylitis. MiXCR, applied by TCRdb to the 5' RACE reads, yields one record per CDR3 protein. The sample holds 200,000 to 300,000 distinct CDR3 sequences; around 25% are singletons and the top ten take 0.61%. The sequenced sample was blood, either unsorted or a sorted T cell fraction (not recorded which). The receptors were sampled from a male donor with ankylosing spondylitis or in good health (not recorded which).

The chain links TRBV5-1 to TRBJ2-3; D is ambiguous. This CDR3 spans 13 amino acids. Trimming left V 3 bases short and J 5 bases short, with 10 bases between. Germline lookup yields CDR1 SGHRS and CDR2 YFSETQ. The CDR3, as DNA: TGCGCCAGCAGCTCGAGTTCCGTAGATACGCAGTATTTT. Its translation is CASSSSSVDTQYF.

This rearrangement joins TRBV3-1 to TRBJ1-6, with D tentatively TRBD1 (5 bases). CDR3 length: 15 amino acids. The V end was cut by 4 bases, the J end by 8 bases, with 15 bases between. In germline, CDR1 is LGHDT, CDR2 YNNKEL (reference sequence). Here the CDR3 reads CASSLNWQGDSPLHF. The CDR3 DNA reads as TGTGCCAGCAGCCTCAATTGGCAAGGGGATTCACCCCTCCACTTT. The full variable domain, rest sourced from reference TRBV3-1 and TRBJ1-6, is DTAVSQTPKYLVTQMGNDKSIKCEQNLGHDTMYWYKQDSKKFLKIMFSYNNKELIINETVPNRFSPKSPDKAHLNLHINSLELGDSAVYFCASSLNWQGDSPLHFGNGTRLTVT.

V is TRBV12-3 or TRBV12-4 and J is TRBJ2-7; D may match TRBD1 or TRBD2 (5 bases each). The germline V and J ends were trimmed by 6 bases and 4 bases, with 16 bases remaining between them. The CDR3 covers 14 residues. The CDR3 DNA reads TGTGCCAGCAGGGGAAGGGACGGTACGTACGAGCAGTACTTC. Protein sequence: CASRGRDGTYEQYF.

This clonotype was counted only a few times. The J gene is TRBJ2-3, the V gene TRBV20-1, with D perhaps TRBD1 (6 bases). Trimming took 3 bases from V and 2 from J, leaving 18 bases between them. The CDR3 sequence is 16 residues long. The germline gives CDR1 DFQATT, CDR2 SNEGSKA (reference sequence). This chain's CDR3 is CSARPPLGAYTDTQYF. DNA of the CDR3: TGCAGTGCTAGGCCGCCACTGGGGGCCTACACAGATACGCAGTATTTT.

This CDR3 reads CASSYSGTGPYGYTF. Written as DNA, the CDR3 is TGTGCCAGCAGTTACTCGGGGACAGGCCCCTATGGCTACACCTTC. V usage is TRBV6-5 and J usage is TRBJ1-2; 8 positions agree with TRBD1. Germline loops: CDR1 MNHEY, CDR2 SVGAGI. This CDR3 has 15 amino acids. The V gene end was trimmed by 0 bases and the J gene end by 4 bases; junction bases not matched to a gene: 4.

There are many counts of this clonotype. The chain employs TRBV5-5 and TRBJ1-4, with TRBD1 as a possible D gene (6 bases). There are 13 residues in the CDR3. CDR1 and CDR2 (germline): SGHKS, YYEKEE (reference sequence). Deletions cut 5 bases from V and 10 bases from J, with 15 bases between. CDR3 sequence (DNA): TGTGCCAGCAGGGCGCAGGGAGGGGGAAAACTGTTTTTT. This codes for CASRAQGGGKLFF. The complete variable domain, with remaining parts taken from reference TRBV5-5 and TRBJ1-4, reads DAGVTQSPTHLIKTRGQQVTLRCSPISGHKSVSWYQQVLGQGPQFIFQYYEKEERGRGNFPDRFSARQFPNYSSELNVNALLLGDSALYLCASRAQGGGKLFFGSGTQLSVL.

This clonotype was picked up many times. This chain joins TRBV3-1 and TRBJ1-4; 7 nucleotides agree with TRBD1. Per the germline V gene, CDR1 is LGHDT and CDR2 is YNNKEL (reference sequence). CDR3 length: 15 amino acids. The V gene end was trimmed by 1 base and the J gene end by 5 bases; junction bases not matched to a gene: 4. The CDR3 is CASSQGSGGNEKLFF. Written as DNA, the CDR3 is TGTGCCAGCAGCCAAGGTTCAGGGGGAAATGAAAAACTGTTTTTT.

In its sample, this clonotype was seen many times. This chain links TRBV11-2 with TRBJ2-7, with a weak D call TRBD2 (6 bases). The germline CDR1 and CDR2 sequences are SGHAT and FQNNGV. This CDR3 contains 11 residues. V was pared by 8 bases and J by 1 base, with 6 bases between. DNA for the CDR3: TGTGCCAGCGGGGGGTCCTACGAGCAGTACTTC. Translating gives CASGGSYEQYF.